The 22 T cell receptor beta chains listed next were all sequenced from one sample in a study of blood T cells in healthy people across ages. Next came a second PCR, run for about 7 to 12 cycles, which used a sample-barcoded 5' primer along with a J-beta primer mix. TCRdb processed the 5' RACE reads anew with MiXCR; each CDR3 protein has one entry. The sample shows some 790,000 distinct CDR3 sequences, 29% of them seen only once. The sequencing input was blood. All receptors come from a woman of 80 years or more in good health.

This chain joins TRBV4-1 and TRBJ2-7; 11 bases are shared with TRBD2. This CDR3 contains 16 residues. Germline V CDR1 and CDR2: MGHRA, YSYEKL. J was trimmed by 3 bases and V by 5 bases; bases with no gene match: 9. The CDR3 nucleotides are TGCGCCAGCAGCACTACGACTAGCGGGGCCTGCTACGAGCAGTACTTC. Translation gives CASSTTTSGACYEQYF.

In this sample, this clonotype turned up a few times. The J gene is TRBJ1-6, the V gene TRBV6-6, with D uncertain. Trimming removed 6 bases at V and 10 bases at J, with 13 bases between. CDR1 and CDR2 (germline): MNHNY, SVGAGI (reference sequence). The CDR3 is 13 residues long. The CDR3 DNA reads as TGTGCCAGCAGCCCCTTGTCGTCGTCACCCCTCCACTTT. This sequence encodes CASSPLSSSPLHF.

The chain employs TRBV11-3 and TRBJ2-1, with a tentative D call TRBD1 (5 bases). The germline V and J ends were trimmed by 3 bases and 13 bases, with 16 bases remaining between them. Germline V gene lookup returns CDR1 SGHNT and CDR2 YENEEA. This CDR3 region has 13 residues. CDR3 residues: CASSFGSGPPQFF. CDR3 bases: TGTGCCAGCAGCTTTGGGTCAGGGCCCCCTCAGTTCTTC.

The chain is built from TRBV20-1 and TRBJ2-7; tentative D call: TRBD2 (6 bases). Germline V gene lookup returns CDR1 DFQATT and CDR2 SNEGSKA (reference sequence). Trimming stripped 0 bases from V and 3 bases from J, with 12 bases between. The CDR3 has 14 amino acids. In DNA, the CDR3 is TGCAGTGCTAGAGAGGGGACTTCCCACTACGAGCAGTACTTC. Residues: CSAREGTSHYEQYF.

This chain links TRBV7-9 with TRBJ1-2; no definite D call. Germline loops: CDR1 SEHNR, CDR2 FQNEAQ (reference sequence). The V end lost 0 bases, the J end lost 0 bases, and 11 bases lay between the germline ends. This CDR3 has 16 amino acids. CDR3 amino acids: CASSLAGVGANYGYTF. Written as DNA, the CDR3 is TGTGCCAGCAGCTTAGCCGGGGTCGGAGCTAACTATGGCTACACCTTC.

CDR3 residues: CAIDSVAGETEAFF. The CDR3, as DNA: TGTGCCATCGACTCGGTGGCAGGGGAGACTGAAGCTTTCTTT. The J gene is TRBJ1-1, the V gene TRBV7-9; weak D call: TRBD1 (6 bases). With 10 bases removed from V and 5 bases from J, the gap between germline ends came to 20 bases. The germline gives CDR1 SEHNR, CDR2 FQNEAQ (reference sequence). The CDR3 totals 14 residues.

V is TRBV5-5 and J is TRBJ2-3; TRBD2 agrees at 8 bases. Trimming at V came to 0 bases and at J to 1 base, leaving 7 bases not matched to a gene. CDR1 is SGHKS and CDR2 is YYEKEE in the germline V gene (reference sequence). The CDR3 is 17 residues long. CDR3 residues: CASSLGLAFIGTDTQYF. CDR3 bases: TGTGCCAGCAGCTTGGGACTAGCGTTCATCGGCACAGATACGCAGTATTTT.

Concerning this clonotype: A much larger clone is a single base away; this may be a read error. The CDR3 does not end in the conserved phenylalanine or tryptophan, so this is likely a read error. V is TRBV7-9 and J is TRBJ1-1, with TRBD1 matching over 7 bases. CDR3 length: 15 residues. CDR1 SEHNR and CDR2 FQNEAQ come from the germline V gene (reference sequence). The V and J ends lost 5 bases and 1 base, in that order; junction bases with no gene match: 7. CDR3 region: CASSDPGQQNTEAFV. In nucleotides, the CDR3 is TGTGCCAGCAGCGATCCGGGACAGCAGAACACTGAAGCTTTCGTT.

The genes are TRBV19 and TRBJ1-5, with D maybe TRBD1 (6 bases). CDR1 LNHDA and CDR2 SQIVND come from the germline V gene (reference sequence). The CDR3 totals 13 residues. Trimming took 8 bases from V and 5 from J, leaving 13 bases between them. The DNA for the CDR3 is TGTGCCAGTGATAAGAGGGGGGATCAGCCCCAGCATTTT. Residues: CASDKRGDQPQHF.

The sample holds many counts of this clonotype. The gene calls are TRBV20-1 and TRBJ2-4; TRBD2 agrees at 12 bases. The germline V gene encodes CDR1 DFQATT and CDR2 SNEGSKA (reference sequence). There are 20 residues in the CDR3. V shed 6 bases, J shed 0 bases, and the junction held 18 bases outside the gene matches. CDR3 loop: CSAGRGRLAGELLAKNIQYF. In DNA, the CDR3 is TGCAGTGCCGGGAGGGGGCGACTAGCGGGAGAACTATTAGCCAAAAACATTCAGTACTTC.

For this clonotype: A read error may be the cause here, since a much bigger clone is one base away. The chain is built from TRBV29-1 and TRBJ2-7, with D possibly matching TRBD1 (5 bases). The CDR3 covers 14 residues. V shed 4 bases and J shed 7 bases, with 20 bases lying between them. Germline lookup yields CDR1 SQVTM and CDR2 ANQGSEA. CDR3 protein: CSVVADSGGREQYF. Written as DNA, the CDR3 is TGCAGCGTTGTCGCCGACAGTGGTGGTCGGGAGCAGTACTTC.

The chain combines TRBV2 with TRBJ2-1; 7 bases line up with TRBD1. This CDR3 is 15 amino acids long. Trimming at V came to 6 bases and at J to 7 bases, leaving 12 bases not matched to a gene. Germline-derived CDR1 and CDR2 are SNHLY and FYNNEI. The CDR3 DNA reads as TGTGCCAGCAGAGTGACAGGGACCCTTGGAAATGAGCAGTTCTTC. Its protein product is CASRVTGTLGNEQFF.

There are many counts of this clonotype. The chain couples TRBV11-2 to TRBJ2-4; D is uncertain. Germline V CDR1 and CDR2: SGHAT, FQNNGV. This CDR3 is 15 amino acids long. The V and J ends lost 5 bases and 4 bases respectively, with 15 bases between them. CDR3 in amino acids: CASSPMVDLKNIQYF. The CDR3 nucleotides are TGTGCCAGCAGCCCGATGGTGGACCTGAAAAACATTCAGTACTTC.

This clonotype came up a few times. The CDR3 coding sequence is TGTGCCTGGAGTCGTATACAGGGGGCGAGGGGCACTGAAGCTTTCTTT. Residues: CAWSRIQGARGTEAFF. The chain combines TRBV30 with TRBJ1-1; 9 nucleotides align to TRBD1. CDR1 is GTSNPN, CDR2 SVGIG, per germline (reference sequence). The CDR3 sequence is 16 residues long. V lost 2 bases and J lost 4; bases outside the gene matches: 11.

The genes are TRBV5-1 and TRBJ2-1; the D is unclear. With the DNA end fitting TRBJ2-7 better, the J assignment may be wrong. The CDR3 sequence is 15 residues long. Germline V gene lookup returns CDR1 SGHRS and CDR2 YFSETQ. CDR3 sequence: CASSSALSSYNEQYF. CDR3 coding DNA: TGCGCCAGCAGCTCGGCCCTTAGCTCCTACAATGAGCAGTACTTC.

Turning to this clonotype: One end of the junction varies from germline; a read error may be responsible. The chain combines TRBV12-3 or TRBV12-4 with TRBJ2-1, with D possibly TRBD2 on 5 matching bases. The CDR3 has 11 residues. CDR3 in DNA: TGTGCCAGCAGTTTAGGTAGGGAGCGGTTCTTC. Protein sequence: CASSLGRERFF.

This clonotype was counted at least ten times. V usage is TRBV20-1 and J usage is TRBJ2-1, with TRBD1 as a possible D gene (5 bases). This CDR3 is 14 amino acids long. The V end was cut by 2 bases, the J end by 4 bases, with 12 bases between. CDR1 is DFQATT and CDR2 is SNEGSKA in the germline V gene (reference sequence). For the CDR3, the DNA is TGCAGTGCTAGACGACAGCCCGGATACAATGAGCAGTTCTTC. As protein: CSARRQPGYNEQFF.

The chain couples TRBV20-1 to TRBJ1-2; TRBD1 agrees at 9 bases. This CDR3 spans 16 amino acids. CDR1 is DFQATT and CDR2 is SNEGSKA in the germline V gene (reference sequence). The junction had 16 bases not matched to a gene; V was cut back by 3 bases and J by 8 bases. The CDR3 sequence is CSASLTLLWTGEGYTF. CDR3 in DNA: TGCAGTGCTAGCTTGACCCTTCTTTGGACAGGGGAAGGCTACACCTTC.

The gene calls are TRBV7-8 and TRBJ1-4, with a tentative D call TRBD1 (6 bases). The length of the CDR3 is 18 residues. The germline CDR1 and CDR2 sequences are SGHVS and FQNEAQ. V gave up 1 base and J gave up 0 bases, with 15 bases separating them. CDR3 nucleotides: TGTGCCAGCAGCTTAGGACTCACAGGGTCCACAACTAATGAAAAACTGTTTTTT. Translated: CASSLGLTGSTTNEKLFF.

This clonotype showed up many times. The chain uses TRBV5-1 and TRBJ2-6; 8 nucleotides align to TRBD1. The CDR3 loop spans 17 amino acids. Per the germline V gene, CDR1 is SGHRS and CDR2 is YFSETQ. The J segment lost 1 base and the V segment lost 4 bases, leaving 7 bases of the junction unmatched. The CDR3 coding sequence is TGCGCCAGCAGCCCGGGACAGGTCTTATCTGGGGCCAACGTCCTGACTTTC. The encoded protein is CASSPGQVLSGANVLTF.

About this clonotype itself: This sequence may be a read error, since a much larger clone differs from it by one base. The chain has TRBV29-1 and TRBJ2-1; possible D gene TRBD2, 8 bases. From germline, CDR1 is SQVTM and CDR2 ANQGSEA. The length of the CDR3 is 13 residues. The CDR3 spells CGGGTDSYNEQFF. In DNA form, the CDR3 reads TGCGGCGGGGGGACAGATAGCTACAATGAGCAGTTCTTC.

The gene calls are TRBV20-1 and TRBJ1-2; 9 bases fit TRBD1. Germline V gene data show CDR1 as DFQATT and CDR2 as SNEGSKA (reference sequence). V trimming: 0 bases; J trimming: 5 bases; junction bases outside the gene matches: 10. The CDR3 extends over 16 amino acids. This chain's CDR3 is CSARDVGQGFFYGYTF. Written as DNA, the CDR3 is TGCAGTGCTAGAGATGTAGGACAGGGGTTTTTTTATGGCTACACCTTC.